This T cell receptor beta chain emerged from a study of blood T cell repertoires in COVID-19. TCRdb's table, derived via immunoSEQ multiplex PCR, lists solely in-frame clones and lacks some. This table has 250,000 to 350,000 clones, about nine tenths appearing once. The germline CDR1 and CDR2 sequences are MNHEY and SVGAGI. V dropped 5 bases and J dropped 6; count of bases not matched to a gene: 9. This CDR3 contains 15 residues. The TCR sequence derives from a man aged 18-30 years with active or convalescent COVID-19. Sequenced: peripheral blood. The chain joins TRBV6-5 to TRBJ2-1; 8 bases map to TRBD2. The CDR3 DNA reads TGTGCCAGCAGTCATCGGGGGGGCGCTCCCAATGAGCAGTTCTTC. Translating gives CASSHRGGAPNEQFF.